This T cell receptor (beta chain) comes out of a study of T cell changes during pregnancy in multiple sclerosis. With V trimmed by 2 bases and J by 0 bases, 8 bases remained unmatched. The CDR3 contains 18 residues. Germline CDR1 and CDR2: KGHSH and LQKENI. The protocol was immunoSEQ multiplex PCR, while the TCRdb copy is restricted to in-frame clones and leaves out a portion. The sample holds just under 80,000 clones; approximately 92% are singletons and the top ten take approximately 0.7%. Specimen: peripheral blood, collected in the second trimester of pregnancy. This sequence was found in a female donor in good health, enrolled as a control in a pregnancy study. V is TRBV18 and J is TRBJ2-1; 9 bases line up with TRBD2. The CDR3, as DNA: TGTGCCAGCTCACCAGCTAGCGGGGTATTTAGCTCCTACAATGAGCAGTTCTTC. It is translated as CASSPASGVFSSYNEQFF.